This TCR beta chain comes out of a study of molecular identifiers for immune sequencing clone quantification. Study results and caveats: Spiked Jurkat TCR RNA equivalent to one cell was reportedly detectable in roughly 1 million naive cells.

Bulk libraries came from a prior protocol with listed TCR primers. Each CDR3 protein gets one entry after TCRdb re-called the PCR reads with MiXCR. Of some 320,000 distinct CDR3 sequences in the sample, about 20% were seen once. Trimming at V came to 2 bases and at J to 3 bases, leaving 4 bases not matched to a gene. The germline V gene encodes CDR1 MNHEY and CDR2 SVGAGI. The length of the CDR3 is 14 residues. This clonotype was counted many times. Its target is unknown. The receptor was derived from a human donor in good health. Some libraries in this study had Jurkat cell RNA spiked in. The source material was naive CD8+ T cells from blood, with Jurkat cell RNA spiked in. Regarding subset: FACS-sorted CD8+CD4-CCR7+CD45RA+ naive T cells. V gene TRBV6-5 combines with J gene TRBJ2-7; 7 bases are shared with TRBD1. The DNA for the CDR3 is TGTGCCAGCAGTTACGGGGACAGTCTCTACGAGCAGTACTTC. This encodes CASSYGDSLYEQYF.